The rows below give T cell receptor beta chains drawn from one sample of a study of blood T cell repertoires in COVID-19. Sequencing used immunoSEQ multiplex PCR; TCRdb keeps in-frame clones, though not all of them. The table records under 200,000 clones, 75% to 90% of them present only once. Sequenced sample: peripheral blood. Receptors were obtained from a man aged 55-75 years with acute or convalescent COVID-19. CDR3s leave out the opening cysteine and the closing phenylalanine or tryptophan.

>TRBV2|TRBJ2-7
ASRLGTGPTYEQY
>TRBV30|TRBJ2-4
AWDRGLAKNIQY
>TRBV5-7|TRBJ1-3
ASGPGGPRNTIY
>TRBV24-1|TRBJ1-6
ATSDSQQGRYDSPLH
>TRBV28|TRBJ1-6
ASSGGDRENSPLH
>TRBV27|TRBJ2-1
ASRRFGGAKAGVYNNEQF
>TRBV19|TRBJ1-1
ASSDRRANTEAF
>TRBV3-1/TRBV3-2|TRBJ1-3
ASSQVLRSGNTIY
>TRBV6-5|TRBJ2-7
ASRPGQGEQY
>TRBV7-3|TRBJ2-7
ASSLLGGGSSYEQY
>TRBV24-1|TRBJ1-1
ATSGRDRGMNTEAF
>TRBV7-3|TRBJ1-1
ASSLIAGSGSEAF
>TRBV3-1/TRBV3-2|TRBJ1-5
ASSLAGQPQH
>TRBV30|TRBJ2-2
AWSLKGLAGGGTGELF
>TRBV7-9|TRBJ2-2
ASSLSSSGELF
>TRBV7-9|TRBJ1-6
ASSLSRDSVHSPLH
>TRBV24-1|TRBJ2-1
ATSDGSGTSGGDFYNEQF
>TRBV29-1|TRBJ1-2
SVGQGVYYGYT
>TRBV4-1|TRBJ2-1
ASSQVEGSGTTYNEQF
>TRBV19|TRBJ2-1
ASSIATGSEQF
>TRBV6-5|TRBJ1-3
ASSYGGSGNTIY
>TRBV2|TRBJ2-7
ASGAGGQGTYEQY
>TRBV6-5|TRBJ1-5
ASSRTEYSNQPQH
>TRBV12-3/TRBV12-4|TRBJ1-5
ASKESNQPQH
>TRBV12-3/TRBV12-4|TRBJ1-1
ASSSGVEAF
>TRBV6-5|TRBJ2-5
ASSTYLVRETQY
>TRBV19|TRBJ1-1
ASRSPGGNTEAF